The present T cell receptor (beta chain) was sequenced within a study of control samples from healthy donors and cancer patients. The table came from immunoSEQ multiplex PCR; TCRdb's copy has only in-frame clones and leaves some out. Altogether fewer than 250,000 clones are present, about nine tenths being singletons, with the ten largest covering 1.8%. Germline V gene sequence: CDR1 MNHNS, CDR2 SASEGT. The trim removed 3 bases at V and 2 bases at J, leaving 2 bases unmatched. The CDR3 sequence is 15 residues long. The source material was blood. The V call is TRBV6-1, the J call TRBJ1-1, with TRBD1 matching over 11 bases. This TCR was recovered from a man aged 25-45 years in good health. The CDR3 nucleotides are TGTGCCAGCAGTGAGGGACAGGGGGGTAACACTGAAGCTTTCTTT. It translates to CASSEGQGGNTEAFF.